Following are 22 T cell receptor beta chains from one sample sequenced in a study of prognosis after radiotherapy for stage I lung cancer. Genomic DNA provided the template from which TCR beta CDR3 was amplified by two-round multiplex PCR. The authors ran first-round PCR with primers specific to each TRBV and TRBJ gene. Each CDR3 protein is one row after TCRdb ran MiXCR on the multiplex PCR reads. The sample has 10,000 to 13,000 distinct CDR3 sequences, approximately 53% seen once; the top ten hold 7%. Specimen: PBMCs, collected before or after stereotactic body radiation therapy (not recorded which). The receptors derive from a donor over 45 with non-small cell lung cancer.

This clonotype is termed medium-sized. The gene calls are TRBV3-1 and TRBJ1-5, with 7 nucleotides matching TRBD1. The CDR3 has 14 amino acids. V gave up 2 bases and J gave up 5 bases; unmatched junction bases: 3. The germline CDR1 and CDR2 sequences are LGHDT and YNNKEL (reference sequence). The CDR3 DNA reads TGTGCCAGCAGCCAAACAGGGGACCATCAGCCCCAGCATTTT. Its translation: CASSQTGDHQPQHF. The full variable domain, completed using reference TRBV3-1 and TRBJ1-5, is DTAVSQTPKYLVTQMGNDKSIKCEQNLGHDTMYWYKQDSKKFLKIMFSYNNKELIINETVPNRFSPKSPDKAHLNLHINSLELGDSAVYFCASSQTGDHQPQHFGDGTRLSIL.

This chain connects TRBV19 to TRBJ2-3, with TRBD2 matching 8 bases. V dropped 3 bases and J dropped 2; count of bases not matched to a gene: 4. This CDR3 comprises 15 residues. Looked up from germline, CDR1 is LNHDA and CDR2 is SQIVND (reference sequence). For the CDR3, the DNA is TGTGCCAGTAGTATCGGGGGGGGCTACACAGATACGCAGTATTTT. It is translated as CASSIGGGYTDTQYF.

The V call is TRBV6-1, the J call TRBJ2-2; the D is unclear. CDR1 is MNHNS and CDR2 is SASEGT in the germline V gene. This CDR3 is 14 amino acids long. The germline V and J ends were trimmed by 3 bases and 4 bases, with 9 bases remaining between them. CDR3 amino acids: CASSDQYPTGELFF. DNA for the CDR3: TGTGCCAGCAGTGACCAATATCCCACCGGGGAGCTGTTTTTT.

The table lists this clonotype with a few counts. This chain links TRBV20-1 with TRBJ2-5; D gene unclear. Looked up from germline, CDR1 is DFQATT and CDR2 is SNEGSKA (reference sequence). CDR3 length: 12 amino acids. V lost 1 base and J lost 5, with 8 bases in between. The CDR3 reads CSARVSFETQYF. CDR3 coding DNA: TGCAGTGCTAGAGTTAGTTTTGAGACCCAGTACTTC.

In regard to this clonotype: A read error is likely here: a far larger clone is one base away. The chain carries TRBV7-9 and TRBJ1-3; D remains ambiguous. V was shortened by 11 bases and J by 0 bases, with 20 bases between the two germline ends. CDR3 length: 16 residues. Germline V gene data show CDR1 as SEHNR and CDR2 as FQNEAQ (reference sequence). The DNA of the CDR3 is TGTGCCTGCACCAAGACCCCCGGAAGCTCTGGAAACACCATATATTTT. It yields the protein CACTKTPGSSGNTIYF.

This clonotype is medium-sized in the sample. V usage is TRBV7-2 and J usage is TRBJ2-7, with D possibly being TRBD1 (5 bases). V shed 5 bases and J shed 5 bases, with 10 bases lying between them. This CDR3 has 12 residues. CDR1 SGHTA and CDR2 FQGNSA come from the germline V gene. In DNA form, the CDR3 reads TGTGCCAGCAGCCCTGGACACAACGAGCAGTACTTC. As protein: CASSPGHNEQYF. Combining the CDR3 with reference TRBV7-2 and TRBJ2-7 gives the whole variable domain GAGVSQSPSNKVTEKGKDVELRCDPISGHTALYWYRQSLGQGLEFLIYFQGNSAPDKSGLPSDRFSAERTGGSVSTLTIQRTQQEDSAVYLCASSPGHNEQYFGPGTRLTVT.

The sample holds one count of this clonotype. The chain uses TRBV20-1 and TRBJ2-7; 8 bases map to TRBD2. CDR3 length: 16 residues. V shed 0 bases and J 0 bases; nucleotides not matched to a gene: 7. Germline CDR1 reads DFQATT; CDR2 reads SNEGSKA (reference sequence). CDR3 nucleotide sequence: TGCAGTGCTAGAGATCTTGGTAGCGGGGACTCCTACGAGCAGTACTTC. This codes for CSARDLGSGDSYEQYF.

The chain recombines TRBV19 with TRBJ2-1, with 11 positions matching TRBD2. The trim removed 4 bases at V and 5 bases at J, leaving 7 bases unmatched. The CDR3 is made up of 16 amino acids. Germline V gives CDR1 LNHDA, CDR2 SQIVND (reference sequence). Here the CDR3 DNA reads TGTGCCAGTAGTACACCCCTAGCGGGAGGAGACAATGAGCAGTTCTTC. Its protein product is CASSTPLAGGDNEQFF.

The V and J genes are TRBV27 and TRBJ1-1; D gene uncertain. The CDR3 is made up of 14 amino acids. V was cut by 6 bases and J by 0 bases, with 11 bases left in between. In germline, CDR1 is MNHEY, CDR2 SMNVEV (reference sequence). The CDR3 nucleotides are TGTGCCAGCAGGTATGGGGAGGTGAACACTGAAGCTTTCTTT. It encodes CASRYGEVNTEAFF.

By sample fraction, this clonotype is medium-sized (0.01 to 0.1%). This chain uses TRBV20-1 with TRBJ2-2, with TRBD2 as a possible D gene (5 bases). This CDR3 has 13 residues. V lost 3 bases and J 9 bases, leaving 14 bases between the germline ends. Germline V gene sequence: CDR1 DFQATT, CDR2 SNEGSKA (reference sequence). The CDR3 here is CSASRGPFRELFF. CDR3 coding DNA: TGCAGTGCTAGTCGGGGTCCGTTTAGGGAGCTGTTTTTT.

To note about this clonotype: Given a far larger clone just one base away, this is likely a sequencing read error. This chain joins TRBV28 and TRBJ1-1; D is possibly TRBD1 (6 bases). The CDR3 extends over 17 amino acids. Germline V lookup: CDR1 MDHEN, CDR2 SYDVKM. CDR3 sequence: CARSLSTHRDRNTEAFF. CDR3 sequence (DNA): TGTGCCAGAAGTTTATCCACACACAGGGACCGAAACACTGAAGCTTTCTTT.

The rearrangement joins TRBV29-1 to TRBJ1-2, with TRBD1 matching 7 bases. Unmatched junction bases numbered 7, after V lost 4 bases and J lost 8 bases. The CDR3 is made up of 12 amino acids. Germline V CDR1 and CDR2: SQVTM, ANQGSEA. As DNA, the CDR3 is TGCAGCGTTGTAGGGACAGTAGAGGGCTACACCTTC. This gives the protein CSVVGTVEGYTF.

By proportion, this clonotype is medium-sized (0.01 to 0.1%). This chain connects TRBV27 to TRBJ2-2, with 7 bases that match TRBD2. V gave up 2 bases and J gave up 8 bases; unmatched junction bases: 8. Germline V gene sequence: CDR1 MNHEY, CDR2 SMNVEV (reference sequence). The CDR3 sequence is 15 residues long. As DNA, the CDR3 is TGTGCCAGCAGTTTAGGGGCACTAGCGACTGGGGAGCTGTTTTTT. Translation gives CASSLGALATGELFF.

J is TRBJ1-5 and V is TRBV6-1; 7 positions match TRBD1. Trimming took 7 bases from V and 10 from J; bases not matched to a gene: 13. This CDR3 has 14 residues. Germline-derived CDR1 and CDR2 are MNHNS and SASEGT. The CDR3 reads CASTLTGIFHPQHF. In nucleotides, the CDR3 is TGTGCCAGCACCCTGACAGGGATCTTTCATCCCCAGCATTTT.

This clonotype ranks as medium-sized. The chain combines TRBV4-1 with TRBJ2-1; a weak D match, TRBD2 (5 bases). This CDR3 has 16 amino acids. The V gene lost 7 bases and the J gene lost 4 bases, with 20 bases spanning the gap. Per the germline V gene, CDR1 is MGHRA and CDR2 is YSYEKL. The CDR3 reads CASTSHLPREYNEQFF. The CDR3 DNA follows: TGCGCCAGCACTAGCCACCTTCCGCGAGAGTACAATGAGCAGTTCTTC.

This clonotype was seen many times. The chain couples TRBV3-1 to TRBJ2-1; no clear D. Trimming removed 5 bases from V and 9 bases from J, with 11 bases in between. CDR3 length: 12 residues. Germline values: CDR1 LGHDT, CDR2 YNNKEL (reference sequence). The CDR3, as DNA: TGTGCCAGCAGCGCCCCTGGCCTTGAGCAGTTCTTC. Its translation: CASSAPGLEQFF.

This clonotype was seen once. A read error may explain this, as a much larger clone is one base away. The CDR3 spells CAVSDSAGGTDTQYF. The DNA of the CDR3 is TGTGCCGTCAGTGACTCAGCGGGGGGCACAGATACGCAGTATTTT. The V gene is TRBV6-2 or TRBV6-3, the J gene TRBJ2-3; 8 positions match TRBD2. The CDR3 is made up of 15 amino acids. Germline values: CDR1 MNHEY, CDR2 SVGEGT. V trimming: 11 bases; J trimming: 1 base; junction bases outside the gene matches: 11.

This clonotype ranks as medium-sized. CDR3 in DNA: TGTGCCAGCAGCGTGAACACCGGGGAGCTGTTTTTT. This encodes CASSVNTGELFF. The rearrangement links TRBV9 to TRBJ2-2; D is unclear. V was clipped by 2 bases and J by 1 base, with 0 bases between them. Germline loops: CDR1 SGDLS, CDR2 YYNGEE. The CDR3 length is 12 residues.

On this clonotype itself: One end of the junction varies from germline; a read error may be responsible. The chain links TRBV6-2 or TRBV6-3 to TRBJ2-2; no definite D call. The CDR3 runs to 14 residues. CDR1 is MNHEY and CDR2 is SVGEGT in the germline V gene. CDR3 amino acids: CASSSQAYTWELFF. CDR3 nucleotides: TGTGCCAGCAGTTCTCAAGCTTACACCTGGGAGCTGTTTTTT.

This clonotype was seen once. This rearrangement joins TRBV3-1 to TRBJ1-3; D unclear. The CDR3 contains 14 residues. Germline V gives CDR1 LGHDT, CDR2 YNNKEL (reference sequence). V was shortened by 6 bases and J by 7 bases, with 16 bases between the two germline ends. Here the CDR3 reads CASSLTRTPNTIYF. For the CDR3, the DNA is TGTGCCAGCAGTCTCACTCGAACGCCCAACACCATATATTTT.

The gene calls are TRBV6-1 and TRBJ1-2; possibly TRBD1 for D (6 bases). Germline V gives CDR1 MNHNS, CDR2 SASEGT. This CDR3 has 13 residues. Trimming shortened V by 5 bases and J by 8 bases, and 15 bases separated the two germline ends. The chain's CDR3 is CASSTNPDRGYTF. Written as DNA, the CDR3 is TGTGCCAGCAGTACCAACCCTGACAGGGGCTACACCTTC.

A note on this clonotype: Just one base apart from a much larger clone, this may be a read error. The gene calls are TRBV5-4 and TRBJ1-2, with D unresolved. CDR1 is SGHNT and CDR2 is YYREEE in the germline V gene (reference sequence). CDR3 size: 15 residues. V was pared by 2 bases and J by 4 bases, with 15 bases between. CDR3 residues: CASSFYSARIYGYTF. The DNA of the CDR3 is TGTGCCAGCAGCTTTTATTCCGCCAGGATCTATGGCTACACCTTC.